This entry concerns a single TCR beta chain. What it binds is unknown. V lost 2 bases to trimming and J lost 6 bases, with 8 bases between them. This CDR3 comprises 11 residues. Per the germline V gene, CDR1 is SQVTM and CDR2 is ANQGSEA. Quantitative 5'-RACE was performed with molecular barcodes, and it yielded the TCR beta libraries. TCRdb independently ran MiXCR on the 5' RACE reads; one entry per CDR3 protein. Of around 120,000 distinct CDR3 sequences listed, around 24% are singletons. These data come from a study of CD8 T cells in ankylosing spondylitis. Study-wide results and caveats: Some motif variants had been reported before (in reactive arthritis synovial fluid and blood). With a CD8+ phenotype, disease-linked clones were relatively rare in peripheral blood.

The source of this sequence is a male donor with ankylosing spondylitis. The sequencing sample was made of synovial fluid, either unsorted or a sorted T cell fraction (not recorded which). V gene TRBV29-1 combines with J gene TRBJ2-7, with a weak D call TRBD2 (5 bases). In nucleotides, the CDR3 is TGCAGCGTTGAACTCGGAGGCGAGCAGTACGTC. This encodes CSVELGGEQYV.